The 9 T cell receptor beta chains below were found in one sample sequenced in a study of T cells in Graves' hyperthyroidism and ophthalmopathy. Regions amplified from RNA transcripts were the TCR beta CDR3 regions. HTBI primers were the set used in a first-round RT-PCR of the TCR CDR3. TCRdb redid the calling of the multiplex PCR reads with MiXCR, one entry per CDR3 protein. Found here are about 290,000 distinct CDR3 sequences, 10% to 15% of them singletons; the top ten hold 7% to 8.5%. Sample: blood. These receptors were collected from a woman aged 25 to 39 with Graves' hyperthyroidism that later progressed to Graves' ophthalmopathy.

At least ten counts were recorded for this clonotype. The chain links TRBV11-2 to TRBJ1-1; D is unclear. Trimming left V 5 bases short and J 1 base short, with 11 bases between. Per the germline V gene, CDR1 is SGHAT and CDR2 is FQNNGV. The CDR3 is made up of 14 amino acids. The CDR3 protein is CASSRLTRNTEAFF. CDR3 nucleotides: TGTGCCAGCAGCCGGCTGACGAGGAACACTGAAGCTTTCTTT. The whole variable domain, remainder taken from reference TRBV11-2 and TRBJ1-1, is EAGVAQSPRYKIIEKRQSVAFWCNPISGHATLYWYQQILGQGPKLLIQFQNNGVVDDSQLPKDRFSAERLKGVDSTLKIQPAKLEDSAVYLCASSRLTRNTEAFFGQGTRLTVV.

This clonotype was picked up many times. V is TRBV7-9 and J is TRBJ1-2; D uncertain. The germline V gene has CDR1 SEHNR and CDR2 FQNEAQ (reference sequence). The CDR3 contains 14 residues. Trimming pared 1 base from V and 3 bases from J, leaving 9 bases between. CDR3 DNA sequence: TGTGCCAGCAGCTTAGGGGCGGCATACTATGGCTACACCTTC. Translating it yields CASSLGAAYYGYTF.

This sequence joins TRBV20-1 and TRBJ1-6, with a weak D call TRBD1 (5 bases). Germline CDR1 DFQATT, CDR2 SNEGSKA (reference sequence). V gave up 1 base and J gave up 7 bases, with 17 bases separating them. The CDR3 consists of 16 residues. The CDR3, as DNA: TGCAGTGCTAGAGGGGGACGGGGGGTATTGAATTCACCCCTCCACTTT. It yields the protein CSARGGRGVLNSPLHF.

This clonotype was counted many times. The chain has TRBV12-3 or TRBV12-4 and TRBJ2-7; TRBD2 might be the D (6 bases). V shed 6 bases and J shed 7 bases, with 10 bases lying between them. The CDR3 is 11 residues long. As DNA, the CDR3 is TGTGCCAGCAGAGTCGCGGGGGAGCAGTACTTC. Amino acids: CASRVAGEQYF.

This clonotype was counted ten times or more. The chain employs TRBV2 and TRBJ1-5; 7 bases map to TRBD1. The ends lost 6 bases at V and 2 bases at J; junction bases unmatched: 7. The CDR3 consists of 15 residues. The germline gives CDR1 SNHLY, CDR2 FYNNEI. The CDR3 here is CASRQGDNGNQPQHF. As DNA, the CDR3 is TGTGCCAGCAGGCAGGGGGACAACGGCAATCAGCCCCAGCATTTT.

This clonotype was found many times. The chain employs TRBV6-1 and TRBJ1-6; a weak D match, TRBD1 (5 bases). Per germline, CDR1 MNHNS and CDR2 SASEGT. CDR3 length: 16 residues. The V end lost 5 bases, the J end lost 6 bases, and 17 bases lay between the germline ends. In DNA form, the CDR3 reads TGTGCCAGCAGTTACGCGGGGGACCCTTCTAATTCACCCCTCCACTTT. Protein: CASSYAGDPSNSPLHF.

This clonotype was seen a few times. The chain uses TRBV27 and TRBJ2-3; possibly TRBD1 or TRBD2 for D (5 bases each). The CDR3 has 17 residues. Germline loops: CDR1 MNHEY, CDR2 SMNVEV (reference sequence). Trimming took 2 bases from V and 2 from J, leaving 17 bases between them. The CDR3 loop reads CASSLIGASGATDTQYF. The CDR3 DNA sequence: TGTGCCAGCAGTTTAATAGGGGCCTCCGGGGCCACAGATACGCAGTATTTT.

This clonotype was counted at least ten times. CDR3 residues: CASRPDRLYTEAFF. CDR3 sequence (DNA): TGTGCCAGCAGACCCGACAGGCTGTACACTGAAGCTTTCTTT. The chain recombines TRBV6-2 or TRBV6-3 with TRBJ1-1, with a tentative D call TRBD1 (6 bases). Germline CDR1 reads MNHEY; CDR2 reads SVGEGT. Between the trimmed V and J ends, which lost 6 bases and 3 bases, there was a span of 14 bases. The CDR3 covers 14 residues.

The rearrangement uses TRBV5-6 and TRBJ2-1, with 12 nucleotides matching TRBD2. The CDR3 runs to 16 residues. CDR1 SGHDT and CDR2 YYEEEE come from the germline V gene. The V and J ends lost 3 bases and 3 bases, in that order; junction bases with no gene match: 4. CDR3 loop: CASSSRTSGIYNEQFF. The CDR3 DNA follows: TGTGCCAGCAGCTCCCGGACTAGCGGGATCTACAATGAGCAGTTCTTC.